These 24 T cell receptor beta chains share one sample of origin, sequenced in a study of human T cells and chemical hapten exposure. Documented time point: patch test 2, 6 weeks after DPC sensitization. As for treatment: therapeutic diphenylcyclopropenone sensitization with weekly scalp DPC. One entry per CDR3 protein, called by TCRdb with MiXCR from the RACE reads. The profile shows tens of thousands of distinct CDR3 sequences, roughly 11% of them singletons. The sequenced sample was whole blood, obtained in connection with sensitization to the hapten diphenylcyclopropenone (DPC). The receptors shown here come from a man aged 35 to 55 with alopecia areata. Some clones in this sample may be carry-over from other donors' samples.

V is TRBV3-1 and J is TRBJ2-4, with 8 bases aligning to TRBD2. V lost 2 bases and J lost 15; bases outside the gene matches: 9. Germline values: CDR1 LGHDT, CDR2 YNNKEL (reference sequence). The CDR3 extends over 13 amino acids. CDR3 bases: TGTGCCAGCAGCCAAACTAGCGGATCCTTTCGGTACTTC. Translated, it gives CASSQTSGSFRYF.

In its sample, this clonotype was seen many times. V usage is TRBV28 and J usage is TRBJ2-1; perhaps TRBD2 as D (6 bases). Germline V gene data show CDR1 as MDHEN and CDR2 as SYDVKM. The CDR3 totals 17 residues. V lost 4 bases to trimming and J lost 6 bases, with 22 bases between them. CDR3 in amino acids: CASSSAIGTGVPNEQFF. The DNA for the CDR3 is TGTGCCAGCAGTTCAGCCATAGGAACGGGAGTCCCCAATGAGCAGTTCTTC.

The V call is TRBV29-1, the J call TRBJ2-1; the D is unclear. The ends were cut back, 6 bases at V and 3 bases at J, with 6 bases in the middle. Per germline, CDR1 SQVTM and CDR2 ANQGSEA. The CDR3 spans 11 residues. The chain's CDR3 is CSVDSYNEQFF. Here the CDR3 DNA reads TGCAGCGTGGATAGCTACAATGAGCAGTTCTTC.

This clonotype was observed at least ten times. This rearrangement joins TRBV11-2 to TRBJ2-3; D remains unclear. Trimming shortened V by 5 bases and J by 0 bases, and 12 bases separated the two germline ends. Germline V gene data show CDR1 as SGHAT and CDR2 as FQNNGV. The CDR3 consists of 15 residues. CDR3 nucleotides: TGTGCCAGCAGCCCCCGTGTCGCCAGCACAGATACGCAGTATTTT. Protein sequence: CASSPRVASTDTQYF.

The chain uses TRBV20-1 and TRBJ2-1; D might be TRBD1 (6 bases). CDR3 length: 13 amino acids. Germline V gene sequence: CDR1 DFQATT, CDR2 SNEGSKA (reference sequence). Trimming removed 5 bases at V and 8 bases at J, with 16 bases between. The CDR3 region is CSAGGIGGYEQFF. The DNA of the CDR3 is TGCAGTGCTGGGGGTATAGGGGGATATGAGCAGTTCTTC.

The chain couples TRBV2 to TRBJ2-6; D unresolved. V was clipped by 9 bases and J by 0 bases, with 6 bases between them. The CDR3 totals 13 residues. The germline gives CDR1 SNHLY, CDR2 FYNNEI. CDR3 in DNA: TGTGCCAGACGGGCCTCTGGGGCCAACGTCCTGACTTTC. Its translation: CARRASGANVLTF.

V and J are TRBV2 and TRBJ1-5; no reliable D call. CDR3 length equals 13 residues. Looked up from germline, CDR1 is SNHLY and CDR2 is FYNNEI. V was clipped by 1 base and J by 6 bases, with 7 bases between them. The chain's CDR3 is CASSEEGIQPQHF. The DNA of the CDR3 is TGTGCCAGCAGTGAAGAAGGGATTCAGCCCCAGCATTTT. Full variable domain (missing parts from reference TRBV2 and TRBJ1-5): EPEVTQTPSHQVTQMGQEVILRCVPISNHLYFYWYRQILGQKVEFLVSFYNNEISEKSEIFDDQFSVERPDGSNFTLKIRSTKLEDSAMYFCASSEEGIQPQHFGDGTRLSIL.

This clonotype was counted between two and nine times. The genes are TRBV10-3 and TRBJ1-5; D remains unclear. The CDR3 is 14 residues long. Germline CDR1 reads ENHRY; CDR2 reads SYGVKD. Trimming stripped 5 bases from V and 2 bases from J, with 10 bases between. CDR3 in amino acids: CAISSEGGNQPQHF. CDR3 coding DNA: TGTGCCATCAGTTCAGAAGGTGGCAATCAGCCCCAGCATTTT.

The chain has TRBV7-9 and TRBJ2-7; D possibly matches TRBD1 or TRBD2 (5 bases each). Trimming took off 5 bases at V and 0 bases at J, with 20 bases between the two ends. Germline loops: CDR1 SEHNR, CDR2 FQNEAQ (reference sequence). There are 17 residues in the CDR3. The CDR3 coding sequence is TGTGCCAGCAGCATAAGCTCCGGGACCAAGAGCTCCTACGAGCAGTACTTC. This encodes CASSISSGTKSSYEQYF.

This clonotype has just a few counts. This rearrangement joins TRBV6-1 to TRBJ1-5; no reliable D call. V was shortened by 4 bases and J by 1 base, with 14 bases between the two germline ends. Germline V CDR1 and CDR2: MNHNS, SASEGT. CDR3 size: 16 residues. The CDR3 here is CASSGNRLGSNQPQHF. The CDR3 nucleotides are TGTGCCAGCAGTGGAAATAGGTTGGGGAGCAATCAGCCCCAGCATTTT.

This clonotype was counted many times. DNA for the CDR3: TGTGCCAGCAGCAGGGACAGTACCATGGGCACTGAAGCTTTCTTT. This codes for CASSRDSTMGTEAFF. This sequence joins TRBV6-2 or TRBV6-3 and TRBJ1-1; 7 bases fit TRBD1. Germline V gene sequence: CDR1 MNHEY, CDR2 SVGEGT. The V segment lost 6 bases and the J segment 4 bases; nucleotides outside the gene matches: 11. The CDR3 spans 15 residues.

The gene calls are TRBV10-3 and TRBJ1-1, with no clear D. Trimming stripped 5 bases from V and 7 bases from J, with 14 bases between. Germline CDR1 ENHRY, CDR2 SYGVKD. The CDR3 contains 13 residues. CDR3 protein: CAISSDPRNEAFF. CDR3 in DNA: TGTGCCATCAGTTCAGACCCCCGCAATGAAGCTTTCTTT.

This clonotype was recorded at least ten times. V is TRBV20-1 and J is TRBJ1-5; D is unresolved. The CDR3 sequence is 13 residues long. Germline V lookup: CDR1 DFQATT, CDR2 SNEGSKA (reference sequence). V gave up 6 bases and J gave up 5 bases, with 14 bases separating them. The CDR3 DNA reads as TGCAGTGCAGCCCCCCCGGGCCATCAGCCCCAGCATTTT. Amino acid sequence: CSAAPPGHQPQHF.

The sample holds many counts of this clonotype. The rearrangement links TRBV12-3 or TRBV12-4 to TRBJ1-3; D is possibly TRBD1 (5 bases). V dropped 5 bases and J dropped 4 bases, with 12 bases sitting between them. The CDR3 has 14 amino acids. CDR3 DNA sequence: TGTGCCAGCAGTGGGCGGAGACAGGGAAACACCATATATTTT. Translating it yields CASSGRRQGNTIYF.

This clonotype was counted only a few times. This chain links TRBV3-1 with TRBJ1-6; 7 nucleotides line up with TRBD1. The germline V gene encodes CDR1 LGHDT and CDR2 YNNKEL (reference sequence). The trim removed 5 bases at V and 9 bases at J, leaving 13 bases unmatched. The CDR3 spans 16 residues. CDR3: CASSAGTVIDVSPLHF. DNA for the CDR3: TGTGCCAGCAGCGCCGGGACAGTTATTGACGTTTCACCCCTCCACTTT.

The chain has TRBV11-2 and TRBJ2-7; a weak D match, TRBD1 (5 bases). The V and J ends lost 4 bases and 6 bases respectively, with 22 bases between them. The length of the CDR3 is 16 residues. The germline gives CDR1 SGHAT, CDR2 FQNNGV. The CDR3 reads CASSSQATALGLEQYV. In nucleotides, the CDR3 is TGTGCCAGCAGCTCGCAGGCAACCGCGTTGGGGCTCGAGCAGTACGTC.

The CDR3 region is CASSPPTTGGEAFF. In nucleotides, the CDR3 is TGTGCCAGCAGCCCTCCGACCACGGGGGGCGAAGCTTTCTTT. The rearrangement links TRBV7-2 to TRBJ1-1; the D gene is possibly TRBD1 (6 bases). Trimming took 5 bases from V and 8 from J, leaving 18 bases between them. The CDR3 consists of 14 residues. Germline assignment: CDR1 SGHTA and CDR2 FQGNSA.

This chain joins TRBV6-6 and TRBJ2-5; D is uncertain. This CDR3 has 14 amino acids. Looked up from germline, CDR1 is MNHNY and CDR2 is SVGAGI (reference sequence). The V end lost 0 bases, the J end lost 2 bases, and 7 bases lay between the germline ends. CDR3 region: CASSYSLWQETQYF. The CDR3 DNA reads as TGTGCCAGCAGTTACTCGTTGTGGCAAGAGACCCAGTACTTC.

V usage is TRBV6-1 and J usage is TRBJ1-1; unclear D gene. Trimming pared 10 bases from V and 5 bases from J, leaving 20 bases between. Germline CDR1 is MNHNS and CDR2 is SASEGT. The CDR3 contains 14 residues. CDR3 nucleotides: TGTGCCACCCGCATGGAGGCCCCGAGGACTGAAGCTTTCTTT. Its translation: CATRMEAPRTEAFF.

This clonotype was detected many times. V gene TRBV9 combines with J gene TRBJ2-7; no firm D call. CDR3 size: 14 residues. The germline gives CDR1 SGDLS, CDR2 YYNGEE. The ends were cut back, 0 bases at V and 4 bases at J, with 11 bases in the middle. CDR3 DNA: TGTGCCAGCAGCGTAGCTCTAGTATCGTACGAGCAGTACTTC. Protein product: CASSVALVSYEQYF.

This clonotype was detected many times. The chain carries TRBV21-1 and TRBJ1-5; the D call TRBD1 from the table was never checked on the DNA. TRBV21-1 is described as a pseudogene. The CDR3 spans 14 residues. The CDR3 DNA follows: TGTGCCAGCAGCGCCCGATACAGGGGCCAGCCCCAGCATTTT. As protein: CASSARYRGQPQHF.

Worth noting for this clonotype: The junction and the germline gene differ at one end; a read error may be behind it. The rearrangement joins TRBV6-2 or TRBV6-3 to TRBJ2-7; 8 bases fit TRBD1. Germline V gives CDR1 MNHEY, CDR2 SVGEGT. This CDR3 is 13 amino acids long. CDR3 loop: CASRQGAGTGLIF. As DNA, the CDR3 is TGTGCCAGCAGGCAGGGCGCGGGGACAGGCTTGATCTTC.

This clonotype was found many times. The chain is built from TRBV10-3 and TRBJ2-7; 10 bases are a match to TRBD1. The V segment lost 7 bases and the J segment 6 bases; nucleotides outside the gene matches: 9. The germline V gene has CDR1 ENHRY and CDR2 SYGVKD. The CDR3 has 14 residues. The CDR3 DNA follows: TGTGCCATCACCCCTGAGGACAGGGGGTCCGAGCAGTACTTC. Amino acid sequence: CAITPEDRGSEQYF.

This clonotype has more than one count but fewer than ten. V and J are TRBV6-6 and TRBJ2-7; 7 nucleotides line up with TRBD1. Germline CDR1 reads MNHNY; CDR2 reads SVGAGI (reference sequence). The CDR3 is made up of 15 amino acids. Losses at the gene ends were 2 bases for V and 3 bases for J; bases not matched to a gene: 7. The CDR3 DNA reads as TGTGCCAGCAGTTACGGACAGGAGGTAGGCTACGAGCAGTACGTC. It encodes CASSYGQEVGYEQYV.